This T cell receptor (beta chain) originates from a study of shared clonotypes between healthy human individuals. In the study overall: Participating donors consisted of a couple of women and a few men aged 18 to 49. Findings and limits, study-wide: Some clonotypes were shared by all four sorted-subset donors, while others were not shared. The non-shared ones had lower generation probabilities than the shared ones.

In this sample, this clone turned up once. Its target is not known. Naive CD8 cells comprised CD45RO-negative, CCR7-positively selected cells, excluding terminally differentiated effector memory CD45RA+ cells. Generated by immunoSEQ multiplex PCR, the TCRdb table keeps only in-frame clones and is missing some. The data hold some 1,900,000 clones, with about 95% observed a single time. Germline CDR1 is SGHRS and CDR2 is YFSETQ. V trimming: 2 bases; J trimming: 0 bases; junction bases outside the gene matches: 8. This CDR3 contains 17 residues. The V gene is TRBV5-1, the J gene TRBJ2-5; 9 bases are a match to TRBD2. This TCR derives from a man between 18 and 35 years old in good health. The sequencing sample was made of naive CD8+ T cells sorted from blood. The CDR3 sequence: CASSFPQTSGNQETQYF. The DNA of the CDR3 is TGCGCCAGCAGCTTCCCTCAGACTAGCGGAAACCAAGAGACCCAGTACTTC.